A single sample gave rise to the 8 T cell receptor beta chains below, sequenced in a study of cytomegalovirus exposure and HLA in healthy donors. Primers: 60 Vbeta forward and 13 Jbeta reverse. TCRdb's copy holds only in-frame clones and misses some; the assay was immunoSEQ multiplex PCR. The table records 150,000 or so clones, approximately 80% of them present only once. The source material was PBMCs. These receptors all stem from a man aged 25-45 years in good health and CMV-seropositive.

In this sample, this clone turned up a few times. V is TRBV7-9 and J is TRBJ1-1; the match to TRBD1 covers 7 bases. CDR1 is SEHNR and CDR2 is FQNEAQ in the germline V gene (reference sequence). This CDR3 is built from 16 residues. The ends lost 1 base at V and 0 bases at J; junction bases unmatched: 5. The CDR3 DNA sequence: TGTGCCAGCAGCTTAGGTTTGGGGACAGTGAACACTGAAGCTTTCTTT. Its protein is CASSLGLGTVNTEAFF.

As DNA, the CDR3 is TGCAGCGTTGAAGATACAGGGTCTGGGGCCAACGTCCTGACTTTC. Translated, it gives CSVEDTGSGANVLTF. This rearrangement joins TRBV29-1 to TRBJ2-6, with D possibly matching TRBD1 (6 bases). From germline, CDR1 is SQVTM and CDR2 ANQGSEA. CDR3 length: 15 residues. V dropped 0 bases and J dropped 1 base, with 7 bases sitting between them.

The J gene is TRBJ1-6, the V gene TRBV2; no firm D call. CDR1 SNHLY and CDR2 FYNNEI come from the germline V gene. V was cut by 6 bases and J by 13 bases, with 13 bases left in between. CDR3 length: 12 residues. CDR3 bases: TGTGCCAGCAGGGTAGAGATACCCCCCCTCCACTTT. Translating gives CASRVEIPPLHF.

This clone appeared a single time. This rearrangement joins TRBV30 to TRBJ2-5, with D possibly TRBD1 on 6 matching bases. The DNA end favors TRBJ2-7, so the J call may be wrong. The CDR3 loop spans 14 amino acids. CDR1 is GTSNPN and CDR2 is SVGIG in the germline V gene (reference sequence). The CDR3 bases are TGTGCCTGGGGACACAGGGAAAGAGGCTACGAGCAGTACTTC. Its protein product is CAWGHRERGYEQYF.

This clone came up once. The V gene is TRBV2, the J gene TRBJ2-1, with D possibly TRBD2 on 5 matching bases. The CDR3 covers 12 residues. Germline V CDR1 and CDR2: SNHLY, FYNNEI. V lost 6 bases and J 10 bases, leaving 13 bases between the germline ends. CDR3 nucleotide sequence: TGTGCCAGCAGACCCCTAGCTCGAGAGCAGTTCTTC. This encodes CASRPLAREQFF.

As to this clone: This specimen includes other DNA sequences encoding the same CDR3. The chain combines TRBV28 with TRBJ2-7, with TRBD1 identical over 7 bases. Losses at the gene ends were 5 bases for V and 7 bases for J; bases not matched to a gene: 17. The V gene's germline CDR1 is MDHEN and CDR2 SYDVKM. The CDR3 has 16 amino acids. This CDR3 is CASSQTGDAQSVEQYF. In nucleotides, the CDR3 is TGTGCCAGCAGTCAAACAGGGGATGCCCAGTCCGTGGAGCAGTACTTC.

The J gene is TRBJ2-3, the V gene TRBV27, with D tentatively TRBD2 (6 bases). Germline V lookup: CDR1 MNHEY, CDR2 SMNVEV (reference sequence). V shed 5 bases and J shed 0 bases, with 12 bases lying between them. This CDR3 is 15 amino acids long. The CDR3, as DNA: TGTGCCAGCAGTCGCCGGGAGCGGAGCACAGATACGCAGTATTTT. It yields the protein CASSRRERSTDTQYF.

This rearrangement joins TRBV2 to TRBJ2-2; 8 bases map to TRBD2. Germline-derived CDR1 and CDR2 are SNHLY and FYNNEI. The trim removed 7 bases at V and 6 bases at J, leaving 10 bases unmatched. The CDR3 covers 15 residues. The CDR3 here is CASIPGLAMAGELFF. In nucleotides, the CDR3 is TGTGCCAGCATCCCCGGACTAGCTATGGCCGGGGAGCTGTTTTTT.